This T cell receptor (beta chain) was captured in a study of OX40 agonist ivuxolimab in advanced cancers. The wider study: An agonistic human IgG2 monoclonal antibody against OX40 (CD134) was given. Males comprised 75% to 90% of the group, whose mean age was approximately 62 years (range about 20 to 90).

Some clones are missing from TCRdb's copy, which holds only in-frame ones; the method was immunoSEQ multiplex PCR. Of approximately 70,000 clones in the sample, around 86% are singletons; the top ten hold 0.35% to 0.5%. Germline CDR1 reads SGHTA; CDR2 reads FQGNSA. V lost 3 bases and J lost 0, with 8 bases in between. This CDR3 has 15 residues. On this clone itself: The antigen remains undetermined.

Study-wide results and caveats: At doses 0.1 to 3.0 mg/kg, CD4+ and CD8+ clones expanded. Expanded clones were, on average, more numerous in CD8+ T cells than in CD4+.

The sequences come from CD4+ or CD8+ T cells sorted from blood, collected in a trial of the OX40 agonist ivuxolimab. This chain connects TRBV7-2 to TRBJ1-4; tentative D call: TRBD1 (5 bases). This TCR was recovered from an adult with an advanced solid tumor such as melanoma, head and neck, liver or kidney cancer. CDR3 nucleotide sequence: TGTGCCAGCAGCTTCGACAGTGCAACTAATGAAAAACTGTTTTTT. Translated, it gives CASSFDSATNEKLFF.